One T cell receptor (beta chain) is described in this entry. This specimen comes from a study of T cell responses to AZD1222 COVID-19 vaccine. Germline loops: CDR1 SGHRS, CDR2 YFSETQ. This CDR3 region has 12 residues. Trimming at V came to 7 bases and at J to 6 bases, leaving 6 bases not matched to a gene. The data were produced by immunoSEQ multiplex PCR, yet TCRdb's version contains in-frame clones alone and is incomplete. Of some 63,000 clones listed, 85% to 90% are singletons. This chain joins TRBV5-1 and TRBJ1-1, with 7 bases that match TRBD1. The sequenced sample was peripheral blood, obtained 28 days after the second AZD1222 dose. This sequence originates from an adult who received the AZD1222 COVID-19 vaccine. As DNA, the CDR3 is TGCGCCAGCGGCCTCGGGACAGCTGAAGCTTTCTTT. Translated: CASGLGTAEAFF.